This T cell receptor (beta chain) was sequenced in a study of T cell responses to AZD1222 COVID-19 vaccine. Data came from immunoSEQ multiplex PCR; TCRdb stores just in-frame clones and leaves some out. In the table there are 110,000 or so clones, approximately 90% of which are singletons. Germline CDR1 KGHSH, CDR2 LQKENI. V gave up 5 bases and J gave up 6 bases, with 8 bases separating them. The CDR3 has 12 residues. The V gene is TRBV18, the J gene TRBJ2-1; D is unresolved. The material sequenced was peripheral blood, taken 28 days after the second AZD1222 dose. The clonotype comes from an adult who received the AZD1222 COVID-19 vaccine. DNA for the CDR3: TGTGCCAGCTCAGGGTCTTTCAATGAGCAGTTCTTC. Its protein product is CASSGSFNEQFF.